This T cell receptor beta chain was sequenced for a study of blood T cell repertoires in COVID-19. This CDR3 has 14 amino acids. V was shortened by 0 bases and J by 2 bases, with 9 bases between the two germline ends. Per germline, CDR1 SGHRS and CDR2 YFSETQ. The data were produced by immunoSEQ multiplex PCR, yet TCRdb's version contains in-frame clones alone and is incomplete. Here the sample spans some 150,000 clones, 60% to 85% being singletons. The chain has TRBV5-1 and TRBJ2-7; D perhaps matches TRBD2 (6 bases). The TCR was taken from a man aged 50 to 59 with active or convalescent COVID-19. Sequenced material: peripheral blood. This CDR3 is CASSLGLDTYEQYF. In nucleotides, the CDR3 is TGCGCCAGCAGCTTGGGACTAGACACCTACGAGCAGTACTTC.